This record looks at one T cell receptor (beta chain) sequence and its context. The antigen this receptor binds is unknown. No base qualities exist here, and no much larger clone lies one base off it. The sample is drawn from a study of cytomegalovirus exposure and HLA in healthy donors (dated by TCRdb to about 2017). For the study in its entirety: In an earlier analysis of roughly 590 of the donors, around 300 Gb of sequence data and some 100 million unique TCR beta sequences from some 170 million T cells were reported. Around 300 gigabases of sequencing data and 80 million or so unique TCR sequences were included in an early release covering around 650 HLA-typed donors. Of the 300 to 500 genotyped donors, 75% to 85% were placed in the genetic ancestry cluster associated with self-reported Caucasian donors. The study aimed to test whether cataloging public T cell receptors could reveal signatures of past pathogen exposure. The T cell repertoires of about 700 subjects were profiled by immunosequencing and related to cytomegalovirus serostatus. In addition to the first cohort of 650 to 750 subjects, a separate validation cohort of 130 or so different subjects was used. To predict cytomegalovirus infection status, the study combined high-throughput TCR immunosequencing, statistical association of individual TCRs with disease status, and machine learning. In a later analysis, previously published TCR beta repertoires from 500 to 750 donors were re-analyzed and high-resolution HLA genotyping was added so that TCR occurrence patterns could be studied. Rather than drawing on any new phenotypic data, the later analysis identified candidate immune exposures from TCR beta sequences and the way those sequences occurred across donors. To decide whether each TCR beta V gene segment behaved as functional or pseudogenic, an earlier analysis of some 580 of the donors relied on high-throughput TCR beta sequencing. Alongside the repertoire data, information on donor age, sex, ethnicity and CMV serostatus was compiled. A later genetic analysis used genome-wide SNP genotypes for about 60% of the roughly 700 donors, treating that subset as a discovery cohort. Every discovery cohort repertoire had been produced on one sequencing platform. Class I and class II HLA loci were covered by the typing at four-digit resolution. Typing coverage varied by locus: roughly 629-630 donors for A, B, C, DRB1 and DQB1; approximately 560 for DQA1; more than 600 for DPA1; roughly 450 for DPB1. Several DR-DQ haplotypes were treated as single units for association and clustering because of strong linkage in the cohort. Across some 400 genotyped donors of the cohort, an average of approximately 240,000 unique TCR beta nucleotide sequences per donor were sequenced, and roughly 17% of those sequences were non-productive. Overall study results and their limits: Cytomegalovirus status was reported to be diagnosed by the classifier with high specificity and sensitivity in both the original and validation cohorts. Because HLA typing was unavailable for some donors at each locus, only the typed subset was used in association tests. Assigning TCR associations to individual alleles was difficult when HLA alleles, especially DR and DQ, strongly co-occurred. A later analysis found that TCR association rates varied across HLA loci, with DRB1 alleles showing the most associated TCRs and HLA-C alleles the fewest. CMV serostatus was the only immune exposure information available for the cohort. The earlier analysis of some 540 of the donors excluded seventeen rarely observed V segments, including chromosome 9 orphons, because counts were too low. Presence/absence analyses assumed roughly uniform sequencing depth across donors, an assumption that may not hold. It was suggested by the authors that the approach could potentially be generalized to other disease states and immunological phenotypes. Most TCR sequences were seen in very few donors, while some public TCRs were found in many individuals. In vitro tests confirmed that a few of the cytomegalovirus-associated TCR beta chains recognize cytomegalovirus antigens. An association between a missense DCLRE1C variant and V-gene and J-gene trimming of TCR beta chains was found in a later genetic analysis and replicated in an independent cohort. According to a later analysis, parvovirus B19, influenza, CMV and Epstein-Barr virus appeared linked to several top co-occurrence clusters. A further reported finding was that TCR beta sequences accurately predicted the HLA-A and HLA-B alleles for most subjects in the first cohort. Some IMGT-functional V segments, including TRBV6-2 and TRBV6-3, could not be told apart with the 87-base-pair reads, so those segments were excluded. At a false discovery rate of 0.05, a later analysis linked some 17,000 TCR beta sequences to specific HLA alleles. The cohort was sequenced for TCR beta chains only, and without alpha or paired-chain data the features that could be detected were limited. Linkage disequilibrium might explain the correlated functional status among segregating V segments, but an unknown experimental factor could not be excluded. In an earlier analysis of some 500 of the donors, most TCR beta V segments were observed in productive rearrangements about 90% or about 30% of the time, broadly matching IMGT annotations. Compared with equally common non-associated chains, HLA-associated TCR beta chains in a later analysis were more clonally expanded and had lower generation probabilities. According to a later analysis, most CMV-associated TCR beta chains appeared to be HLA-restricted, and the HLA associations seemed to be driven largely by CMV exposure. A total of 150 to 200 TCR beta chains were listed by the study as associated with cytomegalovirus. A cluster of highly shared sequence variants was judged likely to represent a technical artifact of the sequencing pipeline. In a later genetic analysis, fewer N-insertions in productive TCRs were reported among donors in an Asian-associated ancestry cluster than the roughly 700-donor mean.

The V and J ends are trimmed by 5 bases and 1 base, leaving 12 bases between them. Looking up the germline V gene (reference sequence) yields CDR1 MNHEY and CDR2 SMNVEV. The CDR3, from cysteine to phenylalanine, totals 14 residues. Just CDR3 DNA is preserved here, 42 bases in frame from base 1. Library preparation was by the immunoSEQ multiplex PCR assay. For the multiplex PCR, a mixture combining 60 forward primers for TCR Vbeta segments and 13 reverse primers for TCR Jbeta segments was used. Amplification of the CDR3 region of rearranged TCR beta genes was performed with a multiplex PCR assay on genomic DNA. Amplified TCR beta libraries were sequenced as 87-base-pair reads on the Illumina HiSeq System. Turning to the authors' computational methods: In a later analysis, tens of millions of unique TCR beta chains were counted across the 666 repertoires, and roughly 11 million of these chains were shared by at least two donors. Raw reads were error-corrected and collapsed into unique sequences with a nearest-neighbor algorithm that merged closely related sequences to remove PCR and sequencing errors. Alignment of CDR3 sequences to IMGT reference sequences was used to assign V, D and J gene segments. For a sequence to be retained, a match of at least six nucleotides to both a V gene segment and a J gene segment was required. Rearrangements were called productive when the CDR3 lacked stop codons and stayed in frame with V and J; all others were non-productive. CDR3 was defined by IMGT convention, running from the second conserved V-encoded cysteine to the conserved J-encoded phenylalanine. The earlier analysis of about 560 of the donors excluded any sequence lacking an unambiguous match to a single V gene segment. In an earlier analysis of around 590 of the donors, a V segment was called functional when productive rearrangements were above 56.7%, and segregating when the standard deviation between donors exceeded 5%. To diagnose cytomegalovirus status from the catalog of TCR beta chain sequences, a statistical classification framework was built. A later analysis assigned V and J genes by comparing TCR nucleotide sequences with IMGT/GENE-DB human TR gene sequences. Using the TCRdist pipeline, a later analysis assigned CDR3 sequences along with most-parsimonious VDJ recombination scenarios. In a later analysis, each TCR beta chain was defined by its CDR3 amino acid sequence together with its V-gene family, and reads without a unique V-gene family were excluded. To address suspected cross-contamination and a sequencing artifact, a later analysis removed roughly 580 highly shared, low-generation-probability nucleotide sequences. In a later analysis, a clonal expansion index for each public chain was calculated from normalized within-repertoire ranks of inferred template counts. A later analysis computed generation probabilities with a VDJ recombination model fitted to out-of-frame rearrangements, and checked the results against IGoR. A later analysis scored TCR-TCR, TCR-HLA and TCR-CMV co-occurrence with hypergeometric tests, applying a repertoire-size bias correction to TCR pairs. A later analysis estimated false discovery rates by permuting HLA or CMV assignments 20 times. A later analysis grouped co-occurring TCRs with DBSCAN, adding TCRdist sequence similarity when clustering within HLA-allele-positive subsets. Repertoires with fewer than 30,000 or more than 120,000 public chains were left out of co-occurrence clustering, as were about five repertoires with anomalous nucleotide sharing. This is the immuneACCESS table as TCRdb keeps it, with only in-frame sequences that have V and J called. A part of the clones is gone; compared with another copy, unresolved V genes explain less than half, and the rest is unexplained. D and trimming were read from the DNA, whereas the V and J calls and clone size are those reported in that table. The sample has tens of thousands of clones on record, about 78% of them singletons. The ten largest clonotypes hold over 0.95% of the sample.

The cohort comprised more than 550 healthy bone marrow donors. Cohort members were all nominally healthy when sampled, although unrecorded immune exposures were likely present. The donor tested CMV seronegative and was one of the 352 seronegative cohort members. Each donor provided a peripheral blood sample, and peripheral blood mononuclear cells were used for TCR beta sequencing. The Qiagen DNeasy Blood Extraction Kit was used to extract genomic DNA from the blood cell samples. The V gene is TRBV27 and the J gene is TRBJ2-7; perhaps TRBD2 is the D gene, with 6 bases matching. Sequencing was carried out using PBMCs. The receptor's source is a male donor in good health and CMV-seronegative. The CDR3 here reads CASSKIGLSYEQYF. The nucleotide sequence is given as TGTGCCAGCAGTAAGATAGGACTATCCTACGAGCAGTACTTC.